These 3 T cell receptor beta chains originate from one sample sequenced in a study of T cells in narcolepsy. This table comes from immunoSEQ multiplex PCR, and its TCRdb copy is limited to in-frame clones, with some not included. Among roughly 30,000 clones, over 70% were seen once, and the ten largest hold about 4%. The sequenced material came from memory (CD45RA-) CD4+ T cells from blood. Receptor source: a human donor in good health.

The gene calls are TRBV4-1 and TRBJ1-2; D is ambiguous. The germline CDR1 and CDR2 sequences are MGHRA and YSYEKL. V was shortened by 4 bases and J by 6 bases, with 12 bases between the two germline ends. CDR3 length: 13 amino acids. In DNA form, the CDR3 reads TGCGCCAGCAGCCGCGCGCTGGATAATGGCTACACCTTC. Translation gives CASSRALDNGYTF.

The chain's CDR3 is CASRGQGNYGYTF. The CDR3 DNA sequence: TGTGCCAGCAGGGGACAGGGGAACTATGGCTACACCTTC. The chain employs TRBV6-6 and TRBJ1-2; 10 nucleotides match TRBD1. Germline V gives CDR1 MNHNY, CDR2 SVGAGI (reference sequence). There are 13 residues in the CDR3. Trimming removed 6 bases from V and 2 bases from J; junction bases left unmatched: 0.

The genes are TRBV15 and TRBJ2-7; 7 nucleotides agree with TRBD1. The J segment lost 7 bases and the V segment lost 1 base, leaving 10 bases of the junction unmatched. The CDR3 runs 15 residues. Germline lookup yields CDR1 LNHNV and CDR2 YYDKDF (reference sequence). The CDR3 loop reads CATSRATGVGEEQYF. The CDR3 bases are TGTGCCACCAGCAGAGCAACAGGGGTGGGGGAAGAGCAGTACTTC.